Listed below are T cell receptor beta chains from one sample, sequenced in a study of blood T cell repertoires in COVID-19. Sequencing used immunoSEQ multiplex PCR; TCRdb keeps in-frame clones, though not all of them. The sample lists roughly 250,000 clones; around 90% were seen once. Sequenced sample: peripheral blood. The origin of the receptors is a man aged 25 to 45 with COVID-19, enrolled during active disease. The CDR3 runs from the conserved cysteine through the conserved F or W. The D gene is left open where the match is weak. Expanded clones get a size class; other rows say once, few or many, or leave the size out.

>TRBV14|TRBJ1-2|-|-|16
TGTGCCAGCAGCCACACCCACCTCCTACTATTCTATGGCTACACCTTC
CASSHTHLLLFYGYTF
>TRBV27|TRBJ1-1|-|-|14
TGTGCCAGCAGTTTAAACGGAGCGGGGGCTGAAGCTTTCTTT
CASSLNGAGAEAFF
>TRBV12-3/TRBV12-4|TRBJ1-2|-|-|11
TGTGCCAGCACTCAGGGCAATGGCTACACCTTC
CASTQGNGYTF
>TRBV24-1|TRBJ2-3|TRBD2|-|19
TGTGCCACCAGTGACTCGACTAGCGGGGGCCCTCGAGAGGCAGATACGCAGTATTTT
CATSDSTSGGPREADTQYF
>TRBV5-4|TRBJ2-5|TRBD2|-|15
TGTGCCAGCACAGGGAGGACTAGCGGCCAGGGGACCCAGTACTTC
CASTGRTSGQGTQYF
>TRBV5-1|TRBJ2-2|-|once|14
TGCGCCAGCAGCCCGTTGGGGGCTAACGGGGAGCTGTTTTTT
CASSPLGANGELFF
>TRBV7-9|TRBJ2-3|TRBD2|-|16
TGTGCCAGCAGCCCGGGACTAGCGGGGGGCACAGATACGCAGTATTTT
CASSPGLAGGTDTQYF
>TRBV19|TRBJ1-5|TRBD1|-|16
TGTGCCAGTAGTAACGGGGACAGGGGGCTCGATCAGCCCCAGCATTTT
CASSNGDRGLDQPQHF
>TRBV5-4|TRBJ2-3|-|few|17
TGTGCCAGCAGCTTACCCAGTTCAGGGTGGAACACAGATACGCAGTATTTT
CASSLPSSGWNTDTQYF
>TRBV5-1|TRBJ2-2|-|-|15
TGCGCCAGCAGTGAAGGACTCCTCGGGCACGGGGAGCTGTTTTTT
CASSEGLLGHGELFF
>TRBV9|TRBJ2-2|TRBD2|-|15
TGTGCCAGCGCAGTCGGCGGGGGGGACGCCGGGGAGCTGTTTTTT
CASAVGGGDAGELFF
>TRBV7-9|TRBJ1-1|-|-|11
TGTGCCAGCAGCTACACCCAGCGGGCTTTCTTT
CASSYTQRAFF
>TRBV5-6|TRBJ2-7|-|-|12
TGTGCCAGCAGCTCGACAGATTACGAGCAGTACTTC
CASSSTDYEQYF
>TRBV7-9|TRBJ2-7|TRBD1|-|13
TGTGCCAGTGTCGACAGGGTTCCAGGCGAGCAGTACTTC
CASVDRVPGEQYF
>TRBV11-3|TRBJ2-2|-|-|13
TGTGCCAGCAGCTTCGGGGGCACCGGGGAGCTGTTTTTT
CASSFGGTGELFF
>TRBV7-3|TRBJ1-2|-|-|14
TGTGCCAGCAGCTTAGGTTCAGGGAACTATGGCTACACCTTC
CASSLGSGNYGYTF
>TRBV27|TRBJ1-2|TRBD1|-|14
TGTGCCAGCAGAGCCGGGACAGGGGCGGGGGGCTACACCTTC
CASRAGTGAGGYTF
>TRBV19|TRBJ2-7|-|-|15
TGTGCCAGTACTAAAGGAACGGGACAACCGTACGAGCAGTACTTC
CASTKGTGQPYEQYF
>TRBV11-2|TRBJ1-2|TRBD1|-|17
TGTGCCAGCAGCTTTGATTCCGGACAGGGGAATAACTATGGCTACACCTTC
CASSFDSGQGNNYGYTF
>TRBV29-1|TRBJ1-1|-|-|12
TGCAGCGTGCAACCAGGGGACACTGAAGCTTTCTTT
CSVQPGDTEAFF
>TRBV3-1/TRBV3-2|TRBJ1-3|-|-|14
TGTGCCAGCAGCCATGCAGGGGTCGGAAACACCATATATTTT
CASSHAGVGNTIYF
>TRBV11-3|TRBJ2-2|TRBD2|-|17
TGTGCCAGCAGCTCCTCCCCGGGACTAGCCCGCACCGGGGAGCTGTTTTTT
CASSSSPGLARTGELFF
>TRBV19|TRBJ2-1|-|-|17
TGTGCCAGTAGTCCACCCCTCCCGGGGGTAGGTTACAATGAGCAGTTCTTC
CASSPPLPGVGYNEQFF
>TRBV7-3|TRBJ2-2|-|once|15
TGTGCCAGCAGCTTACGCTCCCCGGACACCGGGGAGCTGTTTTTT
CASSLRSPDTGELFF
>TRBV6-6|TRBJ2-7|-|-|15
TGTGCCAGCAGTTACAGGCCAGGTCCATCCTACGAGCAGTACTTC
CASSYRPGPSYEQYF
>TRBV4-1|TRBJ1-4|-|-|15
TGCGCCAGCAGCCAAATGGACACCGACAGGGAAAAACTGTTTTTT
CASSQMDTDREKLFF
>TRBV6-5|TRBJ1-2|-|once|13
TGTGCCAGCAGTCTACAGGGTGGAAATGGCTACACCTTC
CASSLQGGNGYTF
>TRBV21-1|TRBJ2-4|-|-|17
TGTGCCAGCAGCGCCCGAGCTAGCGAGGGAGCCAAAAACATTCAGTACTTC
CASSARASEGAKNIQYF
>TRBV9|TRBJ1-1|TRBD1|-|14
TGTGCCAGCAGCGTCGGGACAGGGAACACTGAAGCTTTCTTT
CASSVGTGNTEAFF
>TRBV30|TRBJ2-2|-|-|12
TGTGCCTGGAGGCAGGGGATCGGGGAGCTGTTTTTT
CAWRQGIGELFF
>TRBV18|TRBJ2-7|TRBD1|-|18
TGTGCCAGCTCACCACAACATACAACGGACAGGGGGATCTACGAGCAGTACTTC
CASSPQHTTDRGIYEQYF
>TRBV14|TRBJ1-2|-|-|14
TGTGCCAGCAGCCCACGGGACTGGCGCTATGGCTACACCTTC
CASSPRDWRYGYTF
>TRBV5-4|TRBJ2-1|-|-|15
TGTGCCAGCAGCTTGGTCAGGGGCCCGTACAATGAGCAGTTCTTC
CASSLVRGPYNEQFF
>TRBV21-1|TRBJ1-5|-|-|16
TGTGCCAGCAGCAAAAGGTTCGACAGGCGCAATCAGCCCCAGCATTTT
CASSKRFDRRNQPQHF
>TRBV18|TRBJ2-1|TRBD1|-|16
TGTGCCAGCTCACCTCAGGGACAGGGTACTTACAATGAGCAGTTCTTC
CASSPQGQGTYNEQFF
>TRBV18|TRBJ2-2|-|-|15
TGTGCCAGCTCACCATTACAGGGTATCACCGGGGAGCTGTTTTTT
CASSPLQGITGELFF
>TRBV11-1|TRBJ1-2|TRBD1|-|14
TGTGCCAGCAGCCGCCTGACAGGGAACTATGGCTACACCTTC
CASSRLTGNYGYTF
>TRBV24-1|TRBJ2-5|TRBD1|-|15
TGTGCCACCAGTGATTCCCTACAGGGGAGCGAGACCCAGTACTTC
CATSDSLQGSETQYF
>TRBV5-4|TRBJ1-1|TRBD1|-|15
TGTGCCAGCAGCCCAGACGACAGGGGGCTTGATGAAGCTTTCTTT
CASSPDDRGLDEAFF
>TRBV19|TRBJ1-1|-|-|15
TGTGCCAGTACCCCGTACAGCAGTCTGAACACTGAAGCTTTCTTT
CASTPYSSLNTEAFF
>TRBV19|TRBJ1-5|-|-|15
TGTGCCAGTAGTATCTCCAGTCCTAGCAATCAGCCCCAGCATTTT
CASSISSPSNQPQHF
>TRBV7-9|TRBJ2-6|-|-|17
TGTGCCAGCAGCTCCCCCCAAACGGTGTCTGGGGCCAACGTCCTGACTTTC
CASSSPQTVSGANVLTF
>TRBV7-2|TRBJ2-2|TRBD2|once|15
TGTGCCAGCAGCGGGCGACTAGCGGGGGCCGGGGAGCTGTTTTTT
CASSGRLAGAGELFF